The present T cell receptor (beta chain) was sequenced within a study of cytomegalovirus exposure and HLA in healthy donors. The PCR used 60 Vbeta and 13 Jbeta primers. Using immunoSEQ multiplex PCR, the repertoire was profiled, and TCRdb retains in-frame clones only, with some absent. The profile shows some 200,000 clones, 84% of them singletons. The CDR3 has 13 residues. The germline V and J ends were trimmed by 9 bases and 1 base, with 12 bases remaining between them. The germline CDR1 and CDR2 sequences are SNHLY and FYNNEI. The V call is TRBV2, the J call TRBJ1-1; a possible D gene is TRBD1 (5 bases). Sequencing used PBMCs. The origin of this receptor is a woman aged 45-65 years in good health and CMV-seropositive. CDR3 sequence reads: CASAGLQNTEAFF. The CDR3 coding sequence is TGTGCCAGTGCGGGACTTCAGAACACTGAAGCTTTCTTT.